The rows below give T cell receptor beta chains drawn from one sample of a study of blood T cell repertoires in COVID-19. Here immunoSEQ multiplex PCR was the method, and the copy in TCRdb shows in-frame clones only, minus some. The table shows 200,000 to 250,000 clones, with approximately 83% occurring only once. The sequenced sample consisted of peripheral blood. All receptors derive from a woman in her twenties or thirties with COVID-19, enrolled during active disease. Both conserved end residues are part of each CDR3. The order of the fields is D gene, clone size, V gene, J gene, CDR3 protein, CDR3 DNA. D genes are given only for firm matches. The size of a clone is reported for some rows only, either as once, few or many, or as a class for expanded clones.

d_gene: TRBD1
abundance: NA
v_gene: TRBV5-1
j_gene: TRBJ2-7
CDR3aa: CASSLEGQGGEQYF
CDR3nt: TGCGCCAGCAGCCTGGAGGGACAGGGGGGCGAGCAGTACTTC

d_gene: NA
abundance: many
v_gene: TRBV4-1
j_gene: TRBJ1-5
CDR3aa: CASSQAIGDNQPQHF
CDR3nt: TGCGCCAGCAGCCAAGCTATCGGGGACAATCAGCCCCAGCATTTT

d_gene: NA
abundance: NA
v_gene: TRBV4-1
j_gene: TRBJ2-7
CDR3aa: CASSQDDGGGYYEQYF
CDR3nt: TGCGCCAGCAGCCAAGACGATGGAGGGGGCTACTACGAGCAGTACTTC

d_gene: TRBD2
abundance: NA
v_gene: TRBV7-2
j_gene: TRBJ2-7
CDR3aa: CASSLQGTSEYEQYF
CDR3nt: TGTGCCAGCAGCTTACAGGGGACTAGCGAATACGAGCAGTACTTC

d_gene: NA
abundance: NA
v_gene: TRBV5-1
j_gene: TRBJ1-6
CDR3aa: CASSLAAPENSPLHF
CDR3nt: TGCGCCAGCAGCTTGGCCGCCCCGGAGAATTCACCCCTCCACTTT

d_gene: NA
abundance: NA
v_gene: TRBV7-3
j_gene: TRBJ2-1
CDR3aa: CASSLLTGLEDNEQFF
CDR3nt: TGTGCCAGCAGCTTATTGACGGGTTTGGAAGACAATGAGCAGTTCTTC

d_gene: TRBD2
abundance: NA
v_gene: TRBV28
j_gene: TRBJ2-5
CDR3aa: CASSLIVLAGVRETQYF
CDR3nt: TGTGCCAGCAGTTTAATCGTTCTGGCGGGAGTCAGGGAGACCCAGTACTTC

d_gene: TRBD1
abundance: NA
v_gene: TRBV19
j_gene: TRBJ2-5
CDR3aa: CASMGQQETQYF
CDR3nt: TGTGCCAGTATGGGACAGCAAGAGACCCAGTACTTC

d_gene: TRBD1
abundance: NA
v_gene: TRBV29-1
j_gene: TRBJ2-1
CDR3aa: CSVQGTGGTYNEQFF
CDR3nt: TGCAGCGTCCAAGGGACAGGGGGCACCTACAATGAGCAGTTCTTC

d_gene: NA
abundance: NA
v_gene: TRBV29-1
j_gene: TRBJ1-2
CDR3aa: CSVQTPRARGLYGYTF
CDR3nt: TGCAGCGTTCAAACCCCCCGGGCCAGGGGCCTATATGGCTACACCTTC

d_gene: TRBD2
abundance: NA
v_gene: TRBV14
j_gene: TRBJ2-5
CDR3aa: CASSRAGVHLETQYF
CDR3nt: TGTGCCAGCAGCCGGGCGGGGGTTCACTTGGAGACCCAGTACTTC

d_gene: NA
abundance: NA
v_gene: TRBV11-3
j_gene: TRBJ2-1
CDR3aa: CASSLNRDNEQFF
CDR3nt: TGTGCCAGCAGCTTAAACCGGGACAATGAGCAGTTCTTC

d_gene: NA
abundance: few
v_gene: TRBV2
j_gene: TRBJ2-1
CDR3aa: CASSAGAWEGLNEQFF
CDR3nt: TGTGCCAGCAGTGCGGGGGCCTGGGAGGGCCTTAATGAGCAGTTCTTC

d_gene: TRBD1
abundance: NA
v_gene: TRBV29-1
j_gene: TRBJ2-6
CDR3aa: CSVTGAGANVLTF
CDR3nt: TGCAGCGTTACAGGGGCCGGGGCCAACGTCCTGACTTTC

d_gene: TRBD1
abundance: NA
v_gene: TRBV13
j_gene: TRBJ1-6
CDR3aa: CASSLIGVQGALNSPLHF
CDR3nt: TGTGCCAGCAGCTTAATCGGTGTCCAGGGGGCTCTTAATTCACCCCTCCACTTT

d_gene: NA
abundance: NA
v_gene: TRBV25-1
j_gene: TRBJ2-5
CDR3aa: CASPDTPQRETQYF
CDR3nt: TGTGCCAGCCCGGACACACCCCAGCGAGAGACCCAGTACTTC

d_gene: TRBD1
abundance: NA
v_gene: TRBV11-2
j_gene: TRBJ1-5
CDR3aa: CASSLGDRENQPQHF
CDR3nt: TGTGCCAGCAGCTTAGGGGACAGGGAAAATCAGCCCCAGCATTTT

d_gene: NA
abundance: NA
v_gene: TRBV28
j_gene: TRBJ1-2
CDR3aa: CASSPVALRGYGYTF
CDR3nt: TGTGCCAGCAGCCCCGTAGCCCTACGGGGCTATGGCTACACCTTC

d_gene: TRBD2
abundance: NA
v_gene: TRBV6-2/TRBV6-3
j_gene: TRBJ2-7
CDR3aa: CASSYPLADDEQYF
CDR3nt: TGTGCCAGCAGTTACCCGCTAGCGGACGACGAGCAGTACTTC

d_gene: NA
abundance: NA
v_gene: TRBV4-3
j_gene: TRBJ2-5
CDR3aa: CASSQSVVTYQETQYF
CDR3nt: TGCGCCAGCAGCCAGTCGGTCGTTACGTACCAAGAGACCCAGTACTTC

d_gene: NA
abundance: few
v_gene: TRBV12-3/TRBV12-4
j_gene: TRBJ2-5
CDR3aa: CASSLGAWETQYF
CDR3nt: TGTGCCAGCAGTTTAGGGGCGTGGGAGACCCAGTACTTC

d_gene: NA
abundance: NA
v_gene: TRBV19
j_gene: TRBJ2-3
CDR3aa: CASTPPGATDTQYF
CDR3nt: TGTGCCAGTACCCCTCCAGGGGCCACAGATACGCAGTATTTT

d_gene: NA
abundance: once
v_gene: TRBV5-1
j_gene: TRBJ2-6
CDR3aa: CASTWGVTGANVLTF
CDR3nt: TGCGCCAGCACCTGGGGGGTAACCGGGGCCAACGTCCTGACTTTC

d_gene: TRBD2
abundance: NA
v_gene: TRBV18
j_gene: TRBJ2-7
CDR3aa: CASSPGLEGDEQYF
CDR3nt: TGTGCCAGCTCACCTGGACTAGAGGGAGATGAGCAGTACTTC

d_gene: NA
abundance: NA
v_gene: TRBV4-1
j_gene: TRBJ2-1
CDR3aa: CASSHSSGAYNEQFF
CDR3nt: TGCGCCAGCAGCCATTCATCCGGGGCCTACAATGAGCAGTTCTTC

d_gene: TRBD1
abundance: NA
v_gene: TRBV7-2
j_gene: TRBJ1-5
CDR3aa: CASSKGQGKNQPQHF
CDR3nt: TGTGCCAGCAGCAAAGGACAGGGTAAGAATCAGCCCCAGCATTTT

d_gene: NA
abundance: few
v_gene: TRBV28
j_gene: TRBJ1-1
CDR3aa: CASSFASLPLNTEAFF
CDR3nt: TGTGCCAGCAGTTTTGCGTCCTTGCCTTTGAACACTGAAGCTTTCTTT

d_gene: TRBD1
abundance: NA
v_gene: TRBV9
j_gene: TRBJ1-3
CDR3aa: CASSGMGQSSGNTIYF
CDR3nt: TGTGCCAGCAGCGGAATGGGACAGTCTTCTGGAAACACCATATATTTT

d_gene: TRBD2
abundance: NA
v_gene: TRBV3-1/TRBV3-2
j_gene: TRBJ2-2
CDR3aa: CASSQDLLAGTPGELFF
CDR3nt: TGTGCCAGCAGCCAAGATCTTCTAGCGGGGACTCCCGGGGAGCTGTTTTTT

d_gene: NA
abundance: NA
v_gene: TRBV27
j_gene: TRBJ2-3
CDR3aa: CASSPTGTDTQYF
CDR3nt: TGTGCCAGCAGTCCAACCGGGACAGATACGCAGTATTTT

d_gene: NA
abundance: NA
v_gene: TRBV12-5
j_gene: TRBJ2-3
CDR3aa: CASGSFAPGDKDTQYF
CDR3nt: TGTGCTAGTGGAAGTTTCGCACCGGGGGATAAAGATACGCAGTATTTT

d_gene: TRBD2
abundance: NA
v_gene: TRBV5-6
j_gene: TRBJ2-3
CDR3aa: CASSLALVAGGITDTQYF
CDR3nt: TGTGCCAGCAGCTTGGCCTTGGTAGCGGGAGGAATTACAGATACGCAGTATTTT

d_gene: TRBD2
abundance: NA
v_gene: TRBV9
j_gene: TRBJ2-7
CDR3aa: CASSVGLASYEQYF
CDR3nt: TGTGCCAGCAGCGTGGGACTAGCATCCTACGAGCAGTACTTC

d_gene: TRBD1
abundance: NA
v_gene: TRBV5-4
j_gene: TRBJ2-3
CDR3aa: CASSLQGSGTDTQYF
CDR3nt: TGTGCCAGCAGCCTACAGGGGAGCGGCACAGATACGCAGTATTTT

d_gene: NA
abundance: NA
v_gene: TRBV19
j_gene: TRBJ2-1
CDR3aa: CASNRVSSYNEQFF
CDR3nt: TGTGCCAGTAATCGGGTAAGCTCCTACAATGAGCAGTTCTTC

d_gene: NA
abundance: NA
v_gene: TRBV2
j_gene: TRBJ1-6
CDR3aa: CASRTLTENSPLHF
CDR3nt: TGTGCCAGCAGGACCTTGACAGAAAATTCACCCCTCCACTTT

d_gene: NA
abundance: once
v_gene: TRBV2
j_gene: TRBJ1-2
CDR3aa: CASSGQRYGYTF
CDR3nt: TGTGCCAGCAGTGGACAGCGCTATGGCTACACCTTC